The 4 T cell receptor beta chains in this list originate from one sample, sequenced in a study of Ad26.COV2.S vaccination and SARS-CoV-2 variants. The treatment was: around 19 received Ad26.COV2.S at low or high dose, single or two shots; 5 received placebo; per-sample allocation not given. Following the first vaccine or placebo injection, samples were taken on day 63. Produced via immunoSEQ multiplex PCR; TCRdb's table is partial and in-frame only. The data show 440,000 or so clones, around 90% seen once. The starting material was peripheral blood, obtained in a trial of Ad26.COV2.S vaccine versus placebo. These receptor sequences come from a person between 18 and 65 years old who received the Ad26.COV2.S COVID-19 vaccine or a placebo.

The chain employs TRBV12-3 or TRBV12-4 and TRBJ2-3; D is unclear. The CDR3 length is 12 residues. Trimming cost V 6 bases and J 3 bases, with 7 bases left between them. The CDR3 DNA follows: TGTGCCAGCAGCCCAACGACAGATACGCAGTATTTT. It is translated as CASSPTTDTQYF.

V and J are TRBV28 and TRBJ1-1; maybe TRBD1 (5 bases). V was trimmed by 2 bases and J by 4 bases, leaving 11 bases between them. Germline V gives CDR1 MDHEN, CDR2 SYDVKM. The CDR3 is made up of 14 amino acids. The CDR3 here is CASSLMPGRTEAFF. The CDR3 DNA follows: TGTGCCAGCAGTTTAATGCCAGGGCGCACTGAAGCTTTCTTT.

V and J are TRBV3-1 (or the pseudogene TRBV3-2) and TRBJ1-1, with TRBD1 matching 7 bases. Germline V gene lookup returns CDR1 LGHDT and CDR2 YNNKEL (reference sequence). The junction had 5 bases not matched to a gene; V was cut back by 3 bases and J by 10 bases. This CDR3 contains 12 residues. The chain's CDR3 is CASSQTGRRAFF. In DNA form, the CDR3 reads TGTGCCAGCAGCCAGACAGGGAGGCGAGCTTTCTTT.

This clone showed up just once. The CDR3 spells CAGRQSTEAFF. In nucleotides, the CDR3 is TGTGCCGGCCGACAAAGCACTGAAGCTTTCTTT. The chain couples TRBV6-5 to TRBJ1-1; no clear D gene. CDR3 length equals 11 residues. Germline loops: CDR1 MNHEY, CDR2 SVGAGI. V lost 11 bases, J lost 4 bases, and 11 bases lay in between.